This T cell receptor (beta chain) was documented in a study of blood T cell repertoires in COVID-19 (dated by TCRdb to 2018 to 2020). Context from the whole study: Collaborator samples came from the United States, Italy and Spain and covered acute and convalescent phases of COVID-19. Where HLA class I and class II types were available, the types were taken from metadata supplied by the sample provider, not from assay-based typing. The prospective study material was composed of cDNA or gDNA derived from T cells, B-cell-depleted T cells, or PBMCs. The repertoires were released in a freely available public database intended as a resource for research on the immune response to SARS-CoV-2. Samples were obtained from the ongoing ImmuneRACE study (first 160 participants) and from about 1,300 subjects provided by 6 global collaborators. Nearly every sample came with metadata listing a de-identified subject ID, COVID-19 status, age in years and sex. The dataset comprised deeply sampled blood TCRbeta repertoires from subjects exposed to, actively infected with, or recovered from COVID-19. On the study overall, not on this receptor specifically: The quantity of clinical and demographic metadata differed by source and by participant and was supplied without curation.

The collaborating institutions used their own protocols to collect whole blood in K2EDTA tubes. For TCRbeta analysis, collaborators shipped samples in one of three forms: frozen whole blood, isolated PBMCs, or DNA extracted from either of those sample types. Concerning this clone itself: What antigen it recognizes has not been identified. Per-nucleotide qualities are absent, and no much larger clonotype sits a single base away.

The immunoSEQ Assay, a bias-controlled multiplex PCR, was used to amplify TCRbeta CDR3 regions from genomic DNA. Turning to the authors' computational methods: Within the assay, amplification of reference gene primers was used to estimate how many nucleated cells each sample contained. To quantify the absolute abundance of each unique TCRbeta CDR3 rearrangement, sequence reads were collapsed and filtered. For each sample, productive Simpson clonality was calculated by taking the square root of Simpson's diversity index across productive rearrangements. The table comes from immuneACCESS by way of TCRdb, which keeps in-frame sequences with V and J called. Part of the clones is missing from these tables; in studies checked, under half for an unresolved V gene and the rest for unknown reasons. That table supplies the V and J calls and clone size; D and trimming were determined from the DNA. The sample data list under 70,000 clones, and 90% of these were observed just once. The ten largest make up about 13% of the sample.

Sequenced sample: peripheral blood. The TCR sequence derives from a man aged 55 to 70 with active COVID-19.

The bases are TGTGCCAGCAGTTTACCAGTATACTATGGCTACACCTTC. This codes for CASSLPVYYGYTF. The V gene is TRBV28 and the J gene is TRBJ1-2, with no reliable assignment of the D segment. Including the terminal cysteine and phenylalanine, the CDR3 comprises 13 residues. Only the CDR3 region is kept as DNA, spanning 39 bases read in frame from base 1. Taken from the germline V gene, the CDR1 and CDR2 loops are MDHEN and SYDVKM. V and J are truncated by 2 bases and 3 bases respectively, leaving an intervening sequence of 7 bases.